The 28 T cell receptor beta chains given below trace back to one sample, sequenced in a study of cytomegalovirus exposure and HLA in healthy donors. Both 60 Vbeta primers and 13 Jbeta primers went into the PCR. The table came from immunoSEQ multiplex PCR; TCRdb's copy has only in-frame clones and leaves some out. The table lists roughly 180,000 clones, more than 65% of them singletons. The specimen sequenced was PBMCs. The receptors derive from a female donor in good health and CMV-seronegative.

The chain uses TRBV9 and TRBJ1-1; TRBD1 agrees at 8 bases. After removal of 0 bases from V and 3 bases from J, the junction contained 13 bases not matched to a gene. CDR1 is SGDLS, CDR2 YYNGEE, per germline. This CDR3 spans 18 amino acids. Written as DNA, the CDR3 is TGTGCCAGCAGCGTAGGCCCGAGGCCGGGACAGGAGGACACTGAAGCTTTCTTT. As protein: CASSVGPRPGQEDTEAFF.

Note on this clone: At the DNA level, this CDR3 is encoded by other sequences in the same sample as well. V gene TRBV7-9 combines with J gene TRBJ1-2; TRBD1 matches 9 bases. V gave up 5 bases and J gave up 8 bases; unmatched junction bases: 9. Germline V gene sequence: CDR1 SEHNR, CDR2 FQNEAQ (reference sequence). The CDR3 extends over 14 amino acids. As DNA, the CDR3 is TGTGCCAGCAGCCTGGGGACAGGGTATCACGGCTACACCTTC. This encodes CASSLGTGYHGYTF.

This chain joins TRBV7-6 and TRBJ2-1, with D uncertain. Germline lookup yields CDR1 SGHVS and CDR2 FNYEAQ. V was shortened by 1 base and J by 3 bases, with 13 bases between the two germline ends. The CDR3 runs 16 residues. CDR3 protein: CASSLGDSFVYNEQFF. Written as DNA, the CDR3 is TGTGCCAGCAGCTTAGGTGATAGTTTCGTCTACAATGAGCAGTTCTTC.

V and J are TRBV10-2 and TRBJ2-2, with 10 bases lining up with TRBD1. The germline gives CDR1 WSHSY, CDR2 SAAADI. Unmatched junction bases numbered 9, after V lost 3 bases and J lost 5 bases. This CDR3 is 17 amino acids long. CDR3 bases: TGCGCCAGCAGTGATCGCTCCGGGACAGGGGAGACCGGGGAGCTGTTTTTT. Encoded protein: CASSDRSGTGETGELFF.

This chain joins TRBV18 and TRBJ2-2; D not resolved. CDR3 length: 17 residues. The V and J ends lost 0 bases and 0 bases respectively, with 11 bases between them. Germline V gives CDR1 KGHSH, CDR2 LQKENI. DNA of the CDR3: TGTGCCAGCTCACCACCGTCTAGGTTAACGAACACCGGGGAGCTGTTTTTT. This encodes CASSPPSRLTNTGELFF.

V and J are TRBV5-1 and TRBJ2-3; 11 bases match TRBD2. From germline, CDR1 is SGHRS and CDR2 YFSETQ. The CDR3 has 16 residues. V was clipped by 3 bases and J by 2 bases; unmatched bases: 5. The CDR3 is CASSSGTSGYTDTQYF. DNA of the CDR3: TGCGCCAGCAGCTCCGGGACTAGCGGATACACAGATACGCAGTATTTT.

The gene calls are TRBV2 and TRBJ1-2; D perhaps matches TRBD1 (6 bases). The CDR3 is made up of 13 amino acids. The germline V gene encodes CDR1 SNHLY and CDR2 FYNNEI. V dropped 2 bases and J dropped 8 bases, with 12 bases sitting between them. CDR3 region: CASSEIGGVGYTF. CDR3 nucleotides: TGTGCCAGCAGTGAAATTGGGGGCGTCGGCTACACCTTC.

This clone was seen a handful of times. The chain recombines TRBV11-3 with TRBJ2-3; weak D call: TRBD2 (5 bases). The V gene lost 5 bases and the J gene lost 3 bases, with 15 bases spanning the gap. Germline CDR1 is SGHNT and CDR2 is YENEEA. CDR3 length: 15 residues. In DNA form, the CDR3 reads TGTGCCAGCAGCCCATCCCCACTAGGGACAGATACGCAGTATTTT. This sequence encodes CASSPSPLGTDTQYF.

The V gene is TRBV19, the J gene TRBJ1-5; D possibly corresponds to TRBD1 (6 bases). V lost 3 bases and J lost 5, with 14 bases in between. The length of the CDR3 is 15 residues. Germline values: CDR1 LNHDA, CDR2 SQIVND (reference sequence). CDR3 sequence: CASSIDRFGHQPQHF. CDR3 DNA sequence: TGTGCCAGTAGTATTGACAGGTTTGGGCATCAGCCCCAGCATTTT.

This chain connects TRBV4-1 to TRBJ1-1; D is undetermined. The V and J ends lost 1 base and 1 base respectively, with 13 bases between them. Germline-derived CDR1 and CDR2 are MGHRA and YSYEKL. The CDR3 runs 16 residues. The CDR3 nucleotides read TGCGCCAGCAGCCAAGGGGAGTGGCACGAGAACACTGAAGCTTTCTTT. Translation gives CASSQGEWHENTEAFF.

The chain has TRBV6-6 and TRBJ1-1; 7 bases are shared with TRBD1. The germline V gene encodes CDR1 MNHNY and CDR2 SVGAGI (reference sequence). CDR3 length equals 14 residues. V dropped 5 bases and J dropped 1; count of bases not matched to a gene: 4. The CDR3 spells CASSAGTENTEAFF. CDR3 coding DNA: TGTGCCAGCAGTGCCGGGACAGAGAACACTGAAGCTTTCTTT.

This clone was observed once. The CDR3 sequence is CASRLTGANTDTQYF. The CDR3, as DNA: TGTGCCAGCAGGCTGACAGGGGCCAACACAGATACGCAGTATTTT. The rearrangement uses TRBV6-5 and TRBJ2-3; the match to TRBD1 covers 8 bases. CDR3 length: 15 residues. The V gene's germline CDR1 is MNHEY and CDR2 SVGAGI. V lost 6 bases, J lost 2 bases, and 7 bases stayed unmatched.

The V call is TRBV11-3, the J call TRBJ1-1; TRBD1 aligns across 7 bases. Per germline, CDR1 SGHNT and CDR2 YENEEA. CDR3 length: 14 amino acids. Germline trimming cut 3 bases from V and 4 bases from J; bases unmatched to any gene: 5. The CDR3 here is CASSFTGEFTEAFF. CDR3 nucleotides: TGTGCCAGCAGCTTTACAGGGGAATTCACTGAAGCTTTCTTT. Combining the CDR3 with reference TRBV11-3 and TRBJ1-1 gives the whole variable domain EAGVVQSPRYKIIEKKQPVAFWCNPISGHNTLYWYLQNLGQGPELLIRYENEEAVDDSQLPKDRFSAERLKGVDSTLKIQPAELGDSAVYLCASSFTGEFTEAFFGQGTRLTVV.

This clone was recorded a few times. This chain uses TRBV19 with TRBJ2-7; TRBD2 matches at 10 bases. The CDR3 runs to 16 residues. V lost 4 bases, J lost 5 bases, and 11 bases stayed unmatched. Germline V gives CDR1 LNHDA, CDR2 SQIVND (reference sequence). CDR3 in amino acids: CASSTTPSGSGHEQYF. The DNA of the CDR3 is TGTGCCAGTAGTACTACCCCTAGCGGGAGCGGTCACGAGCAGTACTTC.

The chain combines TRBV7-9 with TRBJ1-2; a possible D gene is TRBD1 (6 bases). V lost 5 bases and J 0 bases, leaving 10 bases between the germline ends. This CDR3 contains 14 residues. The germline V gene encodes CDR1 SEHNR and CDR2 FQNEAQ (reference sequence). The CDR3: CASSPQGPNYGYTF. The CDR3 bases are TGTGCCAGCAGCCCACAGGGCCCTAACTATGGCTACACCTTC.

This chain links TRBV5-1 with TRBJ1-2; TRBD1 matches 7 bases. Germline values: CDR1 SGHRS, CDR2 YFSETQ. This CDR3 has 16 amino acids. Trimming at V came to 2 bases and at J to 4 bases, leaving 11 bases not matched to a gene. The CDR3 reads CASSFGDSIAPYGYTF. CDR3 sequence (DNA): TGCGCCAGCAGCTTCGGGGACAGTATAGCCCCCTATGGCTACACCTTC.

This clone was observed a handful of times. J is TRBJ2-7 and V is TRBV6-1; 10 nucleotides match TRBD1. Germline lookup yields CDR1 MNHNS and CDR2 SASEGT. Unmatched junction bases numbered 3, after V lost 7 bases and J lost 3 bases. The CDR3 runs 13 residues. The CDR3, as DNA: TGTGCCAGCAAGGGACAGGGGCACTACGAGCAGTACTTC. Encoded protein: CASKGQGHYEQYF.

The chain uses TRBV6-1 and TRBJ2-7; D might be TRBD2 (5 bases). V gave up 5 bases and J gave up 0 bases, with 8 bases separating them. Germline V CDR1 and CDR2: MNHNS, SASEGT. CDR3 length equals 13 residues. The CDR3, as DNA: TGTGCCAGCAGTTTGGAGGCCTCCTACGAGCAGTACTTC. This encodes CASSLEASYEQYF.

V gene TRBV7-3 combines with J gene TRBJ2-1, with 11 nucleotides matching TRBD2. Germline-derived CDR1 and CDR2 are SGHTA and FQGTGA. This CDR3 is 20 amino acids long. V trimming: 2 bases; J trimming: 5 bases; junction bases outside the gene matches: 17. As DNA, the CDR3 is TGTGCCAGCAGCTTACGGACTAGCGGGTTTGCGCTGAAGCGGAACAATGAGCAGTTCTTC. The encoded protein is CASSLRTSGFALKRNNEQFF. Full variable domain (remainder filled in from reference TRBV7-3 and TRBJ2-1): GAGVSQTPSNKVTEKGKYVELRCDPISGHTALYWYRQSLGQGPEFLIYFQGTGAADDSGLPNDRFFAVRPEGSVSTLKIQRTERGDSAVYLCASSLRTSGFALKRNNEQFFGPGTRLTVL.

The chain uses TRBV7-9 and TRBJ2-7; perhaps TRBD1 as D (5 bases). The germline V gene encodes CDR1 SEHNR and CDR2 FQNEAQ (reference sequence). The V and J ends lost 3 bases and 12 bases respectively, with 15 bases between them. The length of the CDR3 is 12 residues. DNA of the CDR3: TGTGCCAGCAGCTTCGACAGTCGTATACTGTACTTC. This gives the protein CASSFDSRILYF.

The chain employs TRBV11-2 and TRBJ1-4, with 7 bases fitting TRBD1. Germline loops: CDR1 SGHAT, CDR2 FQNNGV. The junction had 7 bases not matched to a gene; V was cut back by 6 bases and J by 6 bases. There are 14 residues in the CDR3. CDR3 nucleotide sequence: TGTGCCAGCAGTTGGGACAGAAGAGATGAAAAACTGTTTTTT. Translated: CASSWDRRDEKLFF.

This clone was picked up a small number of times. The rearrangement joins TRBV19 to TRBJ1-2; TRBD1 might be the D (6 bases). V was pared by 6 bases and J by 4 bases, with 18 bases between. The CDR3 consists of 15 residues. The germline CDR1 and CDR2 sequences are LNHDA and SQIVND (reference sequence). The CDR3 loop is CASRDPGQSLYGYTF. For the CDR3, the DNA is TGTGCCAGTAGAGATCCGGGACAATCACTCTATGGCTACACCTTC.

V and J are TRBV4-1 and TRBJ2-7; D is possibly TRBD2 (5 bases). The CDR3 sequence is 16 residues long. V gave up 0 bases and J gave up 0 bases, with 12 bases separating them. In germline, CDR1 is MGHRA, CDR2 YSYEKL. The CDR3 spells CASSQDQAVLSYEQYF. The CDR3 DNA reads TGCGCCAGCAGCCAAGACCAAGCGGTCCTCTCCTACGAGCAGTACTTC.

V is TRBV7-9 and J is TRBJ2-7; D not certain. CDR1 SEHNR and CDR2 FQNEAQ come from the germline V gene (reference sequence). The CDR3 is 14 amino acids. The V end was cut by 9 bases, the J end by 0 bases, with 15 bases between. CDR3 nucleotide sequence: TGTGCCAGATATACAGACCTTTACTCCTACGAGCAGTACTTC. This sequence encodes CARYTDLYSYEQYF.

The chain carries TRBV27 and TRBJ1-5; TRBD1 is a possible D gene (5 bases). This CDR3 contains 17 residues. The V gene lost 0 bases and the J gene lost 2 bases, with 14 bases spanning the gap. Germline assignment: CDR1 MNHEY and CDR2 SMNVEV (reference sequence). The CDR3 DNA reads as TGTGCCAGCAGTTTATCGTTGGGGGACTTGGGCAATCAGCCCCAGCATTTT. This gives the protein CASSLSLGDLGNQPQHF.

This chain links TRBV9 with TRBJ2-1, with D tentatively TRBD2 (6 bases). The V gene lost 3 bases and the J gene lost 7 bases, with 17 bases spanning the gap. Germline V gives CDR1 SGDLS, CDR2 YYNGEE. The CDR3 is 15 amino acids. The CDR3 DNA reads TGTGCCAGCAGCGCGATGGGGGGAGCGGAGAATGAGCAGTTCTTC. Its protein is CASSAMGGAENEQFF.

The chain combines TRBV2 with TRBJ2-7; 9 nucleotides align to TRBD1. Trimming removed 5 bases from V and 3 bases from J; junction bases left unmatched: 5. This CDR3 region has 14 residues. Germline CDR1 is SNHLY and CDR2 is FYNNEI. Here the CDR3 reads CASSSDRGDYEQYF. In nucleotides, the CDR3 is TGTGCCAGCAGTTCGGACAGGGGAGACTACGAGCAGTACTTC.

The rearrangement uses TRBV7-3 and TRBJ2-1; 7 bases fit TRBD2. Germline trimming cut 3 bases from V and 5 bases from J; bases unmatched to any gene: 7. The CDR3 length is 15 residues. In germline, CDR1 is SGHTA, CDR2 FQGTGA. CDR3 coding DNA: TGTGCCAGCAGCTTTAGCGGCGGGGGAAACAATGAGCAGTTCTTC. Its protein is CASSFSGGGNNEQFF.